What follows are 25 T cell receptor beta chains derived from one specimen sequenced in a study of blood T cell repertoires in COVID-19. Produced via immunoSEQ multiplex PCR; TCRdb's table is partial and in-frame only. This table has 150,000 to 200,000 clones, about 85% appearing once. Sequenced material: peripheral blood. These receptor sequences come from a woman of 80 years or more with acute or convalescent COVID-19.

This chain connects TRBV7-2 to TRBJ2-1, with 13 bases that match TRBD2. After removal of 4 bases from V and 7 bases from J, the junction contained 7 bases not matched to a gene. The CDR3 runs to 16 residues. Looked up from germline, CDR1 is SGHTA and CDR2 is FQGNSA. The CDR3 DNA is TGTGCCAGCAGCTATCAACTAGCGGGAGGGCGGAATGAGCAGTTCTTC. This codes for CASSYQLAGGRNEQFF.

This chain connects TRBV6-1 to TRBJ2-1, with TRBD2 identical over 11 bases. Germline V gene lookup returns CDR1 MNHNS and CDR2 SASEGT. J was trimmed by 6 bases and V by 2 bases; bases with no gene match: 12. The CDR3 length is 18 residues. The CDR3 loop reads CASSEQPHPSGRINEQFF. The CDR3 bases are TGTGCCAGCAGTGAACAGCCCCACCCTAGCGGGAGGATCAATGAGCAGTTCTTC.

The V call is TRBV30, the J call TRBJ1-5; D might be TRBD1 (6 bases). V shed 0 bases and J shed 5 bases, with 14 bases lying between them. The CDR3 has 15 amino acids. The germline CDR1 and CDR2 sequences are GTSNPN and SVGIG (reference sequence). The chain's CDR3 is CAWSVGGHFDQPQHF. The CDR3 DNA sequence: TGTGCCTGGAGTGTAGGGGGACACTTCGATCAGCCCCAGCATTTT.

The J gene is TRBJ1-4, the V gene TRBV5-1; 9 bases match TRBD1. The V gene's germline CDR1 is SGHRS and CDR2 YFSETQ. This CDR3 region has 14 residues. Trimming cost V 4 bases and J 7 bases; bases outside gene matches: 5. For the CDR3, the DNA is TGCGCCAGCAGCCTTACAGGGGGCGTTGAAAAACTGTTTTTT. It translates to CASSLTGGVEKLFF.

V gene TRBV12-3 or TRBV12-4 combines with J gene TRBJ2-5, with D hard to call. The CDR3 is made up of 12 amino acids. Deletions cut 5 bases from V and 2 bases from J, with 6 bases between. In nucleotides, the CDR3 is TGTGCCAGCAGTCAAGCGCAAGAGACCCAGTACTTC. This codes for CASSQAQETQYF.

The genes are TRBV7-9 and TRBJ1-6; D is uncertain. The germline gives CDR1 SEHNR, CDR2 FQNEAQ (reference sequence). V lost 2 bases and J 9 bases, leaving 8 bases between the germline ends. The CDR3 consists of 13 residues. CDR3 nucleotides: TGTGCCAGCAGCTTACTGGACTTTTCACCCCTCCACTTT. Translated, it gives CASSLLDFSPLHF.

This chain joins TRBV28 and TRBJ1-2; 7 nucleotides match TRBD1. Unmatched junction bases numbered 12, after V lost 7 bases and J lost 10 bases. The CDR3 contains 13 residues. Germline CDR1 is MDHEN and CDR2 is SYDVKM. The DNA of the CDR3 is TGTGCCAGCACCTTCCGGGACAGAATGATCTACACCTTC. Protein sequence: CASTFRDRMIYTF.

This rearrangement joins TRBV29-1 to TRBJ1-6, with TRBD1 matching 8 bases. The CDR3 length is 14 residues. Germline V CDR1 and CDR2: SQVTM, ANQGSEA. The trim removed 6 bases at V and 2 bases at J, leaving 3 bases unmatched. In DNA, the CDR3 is TGCAGCGTCCGGACAGGGACCTATAATTCACCCCTCCACTTT. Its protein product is CSVRTGTYNSPLHF. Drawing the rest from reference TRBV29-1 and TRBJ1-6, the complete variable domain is SAVISQKPSRDICQRGTSLTIQCQVDSQVTMMFWYRQQPGQSLTLIATANQGSEATYESGFVIDKFPISRPNLTFSTLTVSNMSPEDSSIYLCSVRTGTYNSPLHFGNGTRLTVT.

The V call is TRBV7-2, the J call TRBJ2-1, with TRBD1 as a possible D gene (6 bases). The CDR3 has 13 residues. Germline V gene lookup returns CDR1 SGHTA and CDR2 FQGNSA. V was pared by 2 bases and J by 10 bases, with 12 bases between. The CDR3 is CASSLRQGQEQFF. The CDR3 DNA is TGTGCCAGCAGCTTAAGGCAGGGGCAGGAGCAGTTCTTC.

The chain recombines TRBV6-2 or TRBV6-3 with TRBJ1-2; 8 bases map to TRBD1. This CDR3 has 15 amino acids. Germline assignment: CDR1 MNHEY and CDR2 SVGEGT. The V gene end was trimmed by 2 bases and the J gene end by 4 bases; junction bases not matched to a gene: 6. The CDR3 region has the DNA TGTGCCAGCAGTTACCCCCCGCAGGGGGCCTATGGCTACACCTTC. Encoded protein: CASSYPPQGAYGYTF.

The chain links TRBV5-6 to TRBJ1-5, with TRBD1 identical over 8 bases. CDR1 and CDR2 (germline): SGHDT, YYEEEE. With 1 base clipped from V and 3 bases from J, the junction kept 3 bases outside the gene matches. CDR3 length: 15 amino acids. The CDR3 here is CASSLTGGYNQPQHF. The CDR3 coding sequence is TGTGCCAGCAGCTTGACAGGGGGGTACAATCAGCCCCAGCATTTT.

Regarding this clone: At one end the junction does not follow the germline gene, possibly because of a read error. The DNA of the CDR3 is TGTGCCAGCACCACGGGGACTCTTCGGTTGCGGTTC. This sequence encodes CASTTGTLRLRF. The J gene is TRBJ2-7, the V gene TRBV12-3 or TRBV12-4; D perhaps matches TRBD2 (6 bases). There are 12 residues in the CDR3.

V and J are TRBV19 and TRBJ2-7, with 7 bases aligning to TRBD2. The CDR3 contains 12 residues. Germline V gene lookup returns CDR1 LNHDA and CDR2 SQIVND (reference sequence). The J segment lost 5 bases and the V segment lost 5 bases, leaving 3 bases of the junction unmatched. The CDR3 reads CASSSTSHEQYF. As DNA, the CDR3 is TGTGCCAGTAGTTCGACTAGCCACGAGCAGTACTTC.

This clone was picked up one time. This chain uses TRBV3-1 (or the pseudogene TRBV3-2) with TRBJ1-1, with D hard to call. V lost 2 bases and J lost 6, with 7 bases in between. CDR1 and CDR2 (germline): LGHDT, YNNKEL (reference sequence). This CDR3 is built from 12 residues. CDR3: CASSQRSAEAFF. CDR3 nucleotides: TGTGCCAGCAGCCAACGCAGCGCTGAAGCTTTCTTT.

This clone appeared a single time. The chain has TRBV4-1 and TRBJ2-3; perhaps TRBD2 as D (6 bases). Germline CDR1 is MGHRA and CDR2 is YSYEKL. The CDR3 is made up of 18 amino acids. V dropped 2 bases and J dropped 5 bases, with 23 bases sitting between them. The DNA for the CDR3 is TGCGCCAGCAGCCAACGGGGTTCGGGGGACGTCCGCCTAGATACGCAGTATTTT. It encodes CASSQRGSGDVRLDTQYF.

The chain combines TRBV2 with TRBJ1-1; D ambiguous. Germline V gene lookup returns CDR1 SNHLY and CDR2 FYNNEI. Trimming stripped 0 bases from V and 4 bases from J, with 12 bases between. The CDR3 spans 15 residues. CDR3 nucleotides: TGTGCCAGCAGTGAAGCCAGAAATGGAGGCACTGAAGCTTTCTTT. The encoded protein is CASSEARNGGTEAFF.

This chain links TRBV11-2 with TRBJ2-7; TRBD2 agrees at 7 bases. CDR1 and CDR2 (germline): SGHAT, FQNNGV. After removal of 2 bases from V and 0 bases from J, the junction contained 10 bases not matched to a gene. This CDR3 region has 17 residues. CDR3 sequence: CASSLFLLAPSSYEQYF. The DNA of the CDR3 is TGTGCCAGCAGCTTATTCCTACTAGCGCCTAGCTCCTACGAGCAGTACTTC.

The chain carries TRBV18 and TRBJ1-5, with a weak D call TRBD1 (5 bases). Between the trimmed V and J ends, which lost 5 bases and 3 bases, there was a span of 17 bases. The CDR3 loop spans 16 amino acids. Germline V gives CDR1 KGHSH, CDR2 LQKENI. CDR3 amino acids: CASSLTVTSANQPQHF. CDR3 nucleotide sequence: TGTGCCAGCTCATTGACAGTGACCTCAGCCAATCAGCCCCAGCATTTT.

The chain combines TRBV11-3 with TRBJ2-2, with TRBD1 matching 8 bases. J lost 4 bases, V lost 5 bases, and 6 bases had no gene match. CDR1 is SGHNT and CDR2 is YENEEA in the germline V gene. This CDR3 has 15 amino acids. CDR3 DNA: TGTGCCAGCAGCAGAGGACAGGGTGGCACCGGGGAGCTGTTTTTT. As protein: CASSRGQGGTGELFF. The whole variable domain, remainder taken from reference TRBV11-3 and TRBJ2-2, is EAGVVQSPRYKIIEKKQPVAFWCNPISGHNTLYWYLQNLGQGPELLIRYENEEAVDDSQLPKDRFSAERLKGVDSTLKIQPAELGDSAVYLCASSRGQGGTGELFFGEGSRLTVL.

The CDR3 spells CASSVEGQGEGYTF. The CDR3 coding sequence is TGTGCCAGCAGCGTAGAAGGACAGGGGGAGGGCTACACCTTC. The V gene is TRBV9, the J gene TRBJ1-2, with TRBD1 matching over 10 bases. Trimming cost V 0 bases and J 8 bases; bases outside gene matches: 4. The CDR3 totals 14 residues. The germline V gene has CDR1 SGDLS and CDR2 YYNGEE.

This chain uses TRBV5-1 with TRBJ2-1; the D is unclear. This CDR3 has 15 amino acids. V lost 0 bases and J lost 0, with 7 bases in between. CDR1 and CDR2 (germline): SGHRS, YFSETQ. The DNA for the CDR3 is TGCGCCAGCAGCTTGGTGGAGAGCTCCTACAATGAGCAGTTCTTC. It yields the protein CASSLVESSYNEQFF.

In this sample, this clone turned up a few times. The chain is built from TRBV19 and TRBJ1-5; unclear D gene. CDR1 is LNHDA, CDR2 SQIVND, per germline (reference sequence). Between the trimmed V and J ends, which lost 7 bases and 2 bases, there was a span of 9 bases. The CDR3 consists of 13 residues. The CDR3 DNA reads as TGTGCCAGTACCGCCGGGGGCAATCAGCCCCAGCATTTT. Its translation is CASTAGGNQPQHF.

The CDR3 region is CASSFRTASSYNEQFF. DNA for the CDR3: TGTGCCAGCAGTTTCCGAACCGCGAGCTCCTACAATGAGCAGTTCTTC. The V call is TRBV27, the J call TRBJ2-1, with unresolved D. Per the germline V gene, CDR1 is MNHEY and CDR2 is SMNVEV (reference sequence). The V end was cut by 3 bases, the J end by 0 bases, with 12 bases between. This CDR3 has 16 residues.

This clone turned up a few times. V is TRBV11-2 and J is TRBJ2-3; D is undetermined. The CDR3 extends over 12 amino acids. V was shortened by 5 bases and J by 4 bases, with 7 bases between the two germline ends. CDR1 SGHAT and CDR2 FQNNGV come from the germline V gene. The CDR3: CASSPWPDTQYF. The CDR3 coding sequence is TGTGCCAGCAGCCCTTGGCCAGATACGCAGTATTTT.

Written as DNA, the CDR3 is TGTGCCAGCCTCCAAGAGACCCAGTACTTC. Amino acid sequence: CASLQETQYF. The V call is TRBV6-5, the J call TRBJ2-5; no firm D call. V lost 8 bases and J lost 1, with 2 bases in between. The CDR3 consists of 10 residues. The V gene's germline CDR1 is MNHEY and CDR2 SVGAGI.